This T cell receptor (beta chain) was sequenced in a study of monozygotic twins with inflammatory bowel disease. There are 14 residues in the CDR3. The germline V gene has CDR1 MDHEN and CDR2 SYDVKM. Whole-blood total RNA was extracted without T cell sorting. TCRdb reprocessed the 5' RACE reads, keeping one entry per CDR3 protein, no DNA. The ten top clones account for roughly 2.5%, within a sample of under 150,000 distinct CDR3 sequences. The sample was blood. The chain employs TRBV28 and TRBJ2-7. This sequence originates from a human donor with ulcerative colitis or Crohn's disease, or a healthy co-twin of an affected twin (not recorded which). This chain's CDR3 is CASSFRHILYEQYF.